The 30 T cell receptor beta chains below come from one sample, sequenced in a study of T cells in Graves' hyperthyroidism and ophthalmopathy. TCR beta CDR3 regions were amplified from RNA transcripts. During a first-round RT-PCR of the TCR CDR3, the HTBI primer set was used. TCRdb redid the calling of the multiplex PCR reads with MiXCR, one entry per CDR3 protein. The table shows fewer than 450,000 distinct CDR3 sequences, with around 15% occurring only once. Sequenced sample: blood. The origin of the receptors is a man aged 50 to 59 with Graves' ophthalmopathy.

This clonotype was recorded at least ten times. V gene TRBV7-8 combines with J gene TRBJ2-1, with 10 bases that match TRBD1. Per the germline V gene, CDR1 is SGHVS and CDR2 is FQNEAQ. CDR3 length: 16 residues. The junction had 5 bases not matched to a gene; V was cut back by 2 bases and J by 4 bases. CDR3 region: CASSLSGTGVYNEQFF. The CDR3 nucleotides read TGTGCCAGCAGCTTATCCGGGACAGGGGTTTACAATGAGCAGTTCTTC. Full variable domain (rest looked up from reference TRBV7-8 and TRBJ2-1): GAGVSQSPRYKVAKRGQDVALRCDPISGHVSLFWYQQALGQGPEFLTYFQNEAQLDKSGLPSDRFFAERPEGSVSTLKIQRTQQEDSAVYLCASSLSGTGVYNEQFFGPGTRLTVL.

The chain carries TRBV19 and TRBJ2-4, with 7 bases identical to TRBD1. Germline values: CDR1 LNHDA, CDR2 SQIVND (reference sequence). The CDR3 runs 13 residues. Unmatched junction bases numbered 5, after V lost 3 bases and J lost 9 bases. The CDR3 DNA follows: TGTGCCAGTAGTATTTCCGGGACAGCCATTCAGTACTTC. Translating it yields CASSISGTAIQYF.

This clonotype was counted at least ten times. The chain uses TRBV28 and TRBJ2-7; 7 nucleotides line up with TRBD1. The junction had 1 base not matched to a gene; V was cut back by 7 bases and J by 4 bases. Germline V gene data show CDR1 as MDHEN and CDR2 as SYDVKM. The CDR3 is 11 residues long. The DNA for the CDR3 is TGTGCCAGCACAGGGGGTTACGAGCAGTACTTC. Protein sequence: CASTGGYEQYF.

At least ten counts were recorded for this clonotype. V is TRBV6-1 and J is TRBJ2-3; no reliable D call. The V gene's germline CDR1 is MNHNS and CDR2 SASEGT. Trimming stripped 0 bases from V and 2 bases from J, with 12 bases between. This CDR3 comprises 16 residues. The CDR3 is CASSEAGTLSTDTQYF. The CDR3 DNA is TGTGCCAGCAGTGAAGCGGGTACACTCTCCACAGATACGCAGTATTTT.

This clonotype was counted between two and nine times. V is TRBV2 and J is TRBJ2-5, with D uncertain. V was shortened by 8 bases and J by 1 base, with 8 bases between the two germline ends. The CDR3 totals 12 residues. In germline, CDR1 is SNHLY, CDR2 FYNNEI. The CDR3 region has the DNA TGTGCCAGCCTCAGGCTCCAAGAGACCCAGTACTTC. Its protein is CASLRLQETQYF.

This clonotype was found many times. The genes are TRBV7-2 and TRBJ2-5; the match to TRBD2 covers 12 bases. The CDR3 loop spans 17 amino acids. Germline V gene sequence: CDR1 SGHTA, CDR2 FQGNSA. Trimming cost V 5 bases and J 5 bases; bases outside gene matches: 12. CDR3: CASSLRVGLAGSETQYF. Written as DNA, the CDR3 is TGTGCCAGCAGCCTCCGAGTCGGACTAGCGGGATCCGAGACCCAGTACTTC.

This clonotype was seen only a few times. The chain couples TRBV19 to TRBJ1-5; D gene unclear. The length of the CDR3 is 16 residues. Germline V gene sequence: CDR1 LNHDA, CDR2 SQIVND (reference sequence). The germline V and J ends were trimmed by 3 bases and 2 bases, with 14 bases remaining between them. The chain's CDR3 is CASSIWQNEGNQPQHF. DNA of the CDR3: TGTGCCAGTAGTATTTGGCAAAACGAGGGCAATCAGCCCCAGCATTTT. Full variable domain (remainder filled in from reference TRBV19 and TRBJ1-5): DGGITQSPKYLFRKEGQNVTLSCEQNLNHDAMYWYRQDPGQGLRLIYYSQIVNDFQKGDIAEGYSVSREKKESFPLTVTSAQKNPTAFYLCASSIWQNEGNQPQHFGDGTRLSIL.

This clonotype has at least ten counts. The chain carries TRBV11-3 and TRBJ2-7; perhaps TRBD2 as D (5 bases). V dropped 8 bases and J dropped 3 bases, with 14 bases sitting between them. Per the germline V gene, CDR1 is SGHNT and CDR2 is YENEEA. The CDR3 totals 13 residues. Written as DNA, the CDR3 is TGTGCCAGCTCCTTGAGGGAATTCTACGAGCAGTACTTC. Translating it yields CASSLREFYEQYF.

This clonotype was counted many times. The chain carries TRBV18 and TRBJ2-1; D is ambiguous. CDR1 KGHSH and CDR2 LQKENI come from the germline V gene. The CDR3 is 15 residues long. With 1 base removed from V and 0 bases from J, the gap between germline ends came to 7 bases. For the CDR3, the DNA is TGTGCCAGCTCACCACGACAATTCTCCTACAATGAGCAGTTCTTC. The encoded protein is CASSPRQFSYNEQFF.

This clonotype was detected many times. V is TRBV20-1 and J is TRBJ2-7; D is unresolved. Per germline, CDR1 DFQATT and CDR2 SNEGSKA (reference sequence). CDR3 length equals 11 residues. V dropped 5 bases and J dropped 3 bases, with 8 bases sitting between them. The CDR3 is CSAYDNYEQYF. The CDR3 DNA reads as TGCAGTGCTTACGACAACTACGAGCAGTACTTC.

The chain uses TRBV7-9 and TRBJ1-5; 9 bases line up with TRBD1. The CDR3 totals 16 residues. J gave up 5 bases and V 1 base, and 6 bases lay outside the gene matches. Germline-derived CDR1 and CDR2 are SEHNR and FQNEAQ (reference sequence). For the CDR3, the DNA is TGTGCCAGCAGCTTAGAACAGGGGGCGGTGTATCAGCCCCAGCATTTT. It encodes CASSLEQGAVYQPQHF.

This clonotype was seen at least ten times. The chain carries TRBV28 and TRBJ2-7; D is undetermined. This CDR3 region has 15 residues. V was cut by 4 bases and J by 7 bases, with 20 bases left in between. Per the germline V gene, CDR1 is MDHEN and CDR2 is SYDVKM. The CDR3 region is CASSSPTRNYGEQYF. The CDR3, as DNA: TGTGCCAGCAGTTCTCCAACCCGTAATTATGGGGAGCAGTACTTC. Looking up the rest from reference TRBV28 and TRBJ2-7 gives the full variable domain: DVKVTQSSRYLVKRTGEKVFLECVQDMDHENMFWYRQDPGLGLRLIYFSYDVKMKEKGDIPEGYSVSREKKERFSLILESASTNQTSMYLCASSSPTRNYGEQYFGPGTRLTVT.

This clonotype was found once. This rearrangement joins TRBV6-9 to TRBJ2-1; 12 bases are shared with TRBD2. The last part of the DNA fits TRBJ2-7 better; the J call may be wrong. Germline assignment: CDR1 MNHGY and CDR2 SVAAGI. The CDR3 extends over 18 amino acids. The CDR3 loop is CASSYGLAGSGSYNEQYF. DNA of the CDR3: TGTGCCAGCAGTTACGGACTAGCGGGGTCCGGCTCCTACAATGAGCAGTACTTC.

This clonotype was counted ten times or more. J is TRBJ1-6 and V is TRBV10-3, with 9 positions matching TRBD1. CDR1 ENHRY and CDR2 SYGVKD come from the germline V gene. The CDR3 has 14 amino acids. The ends lost 6 bases at V and 7 bases at J; junction bases unmatched: 4. The CDR3 here is CAIRGGTGNSPLHF. CDR3 bases: TGTGCCATCAGAGGTGGGACAGGGAATTCACCCCTCCACTTT.

There are many counts of this clonotype. The CDR3 is CSVDVGGRVETQYF. CDR3 bases: TGCAGCGTTGATGTAGGGGGGCGCGTAGAGACCCAGTACTTC. The chain combines TRBV29-1 with TRBJ2-5; tentatively, D is TRBD1 or TRBD2 (6 bases each). V was clipped by 3 bases and J by 4 bases, with 15 bases between them. Germline CDR1 reads SQVTM; CDR2 reads ANQGSEA. The CDR3 sequence is 14 residues long.

This clonotype appeared many times. This chain connects TRBV7-9 to TRBJ2-1; possibly TRBD2 for D (6 bases). CDR1 SEHNR and CDR2 FQNEAQ come from the germline V gene (reference sequence). This CDR3 comprises 17 residues. V was trimmed by 0 bases and J by 0 bases, leaving 12 bases between them. CDR3 coding DNA: TGTGCCAGCAGCTTAGCGCGGGGCGCGAGCTCCTACAATGAGCAGTTCTTC. Its translation: CASSLARGASSYNEQFF.

This clonotype was recorded at least ten times. This chain joins TRBV29-1 and TRBJ2-3; 13 bases fit TRBD2. The ends lost 5 bases at V and 5 bases at J; junction bases unmatched: 7. This CDR3 is built from 15 residues. The germline V gene has CDR1 SQVTM and CDR2 ANQGSEA. CDR3 bases: TGCAGCGTTAGCGGGACTAGCGGGATTCTAGATACGCAGTATTTT. Protein: CSVSGTSGILDTQYF.

V and J are TRBV25-1 and TRBJ2-7; 9 bases match TRBD2. With V trimmed by 7 bases and J by 4 bases, 11 bases remained unmatched. The CDR3 runs to 15 residues. Germline V CDR1 and CDR2: MGHDK, SYGVNS. The CDR3 nucleotides are TGTGCCAGCACGCCCGCCGCTAGCGGGACTTACGAGCAGTACTTC. Its protein is CASTPAASGTYEQYF.

Ten or more counts support this clonotype. The V and J genes are TRBV20-1 and TRBJ1-2, with 8 bases lining up with TRBD1. This CDR3 comprises 13 residues. J was trimmed by 0 bases and V by 5 bases; bases with no gene match: 2. The V gene's germline CDR1 is DFQATT and CDR2 SNEGSKA (reference sequence). Here the CDR3 reads CSAGDRSNYGYTF. The CDR3 coding sequence is TGCAGTGCTGGGGACAGGTCTAACTATGGCTACACCTTC.

This clonotype was recorded many times. The genes are TRBV9 and TRBJ1-5, with D perhaps matching TRBD1 (6 bases). Trimming shortened V by 4 bases and J by 1 base, and 15 bases separated the two germline ends. CDR3 length equals 16 residues. CDR1 is SGDLS and CDR2 is YYNGEE in the germline V gene. CDR3 amino acids: CASSPGNRASNQPQHF. The CDR3 nucleotides are TGTGCCAGCAGCCCGGGGAACAGGGCGAGCAATCAGCCCCAGCATTTT.

This clonotype was recorded at least ten times. For the CDR3, the DNA is TGTGCCAGCAGCAGGAGAAGGGGGCGGGAGGGCTTTAATACGCAGTATTTT. It is translated as CASSRRRGREGFNTQYF. V and J are TRBV7-8 and TRBJ2-3; TRBD2 agrees at 9 bases. The CDR3 runs 17 residues. Germline values: CDR1 SGHVS, CDR2 FQNEAQ. Trimming cost V 5 bases and J 7 bases; bases outside gene matches: 16.

This clonotype was seen only a few times. The V gene is TRBV19, the J gene TRBJ1-5, with a possible D match to TRBD1 (6 bases). V shed 10 bases and J shed 7 bases, with 17 bases lying between them. The CDR3 loop spans 13 amino acids. Looked up from germline, CDR1 is LNHDA and CDR2 is SQIVND (reference sequence). DNA of the CDR3: TGTGCCACTTCACGGGGGGGCGGACAGCCCCAGCATTTT. The encoded protein is CATSRGGGQPQHF.

There are a few counts of this clonotype. The chain joins TRBV6-1 to TRBJ1-6; possible D gene TRBD1, 5 bases. Germline CDR1 is MNHNS and CDR2 is SASEGT. The V end lost 5 bases, the J end lost 8 bases, and 19 bases lay between the germline ends. The CDR3 is made up of 16 amino acids. The CDR3 DNA follows: TGTGCCAGCAGTCCCCGGGCAGGGAGGTCTGATTCACCCCTCCACTTT. Protein: CASSPRAGRSDSPLHF.

This clonotype was recorded a few times. The CDR3 DNA follows: TGTGCCAGCAGCCAACAGCGGGTCTATGGCTACACCTTC. Its protein product is CASSQQRVYGYTF. This chain links TRBV4-2 with TRBJ1-2, with D unresolved. CDR1 is LGHNA and CDR2 is YNFKEQ in the germline V gene. With 2 bases removed from V and 4 bases from J, the gap between germline ends came to 8 bases. The CDR3 is 13 amino acids.

This rearrangement joins TRBV6-1 to TRBJ1-1, with 7 bases aligning to TRBD1. In germline, CDR1 is MNHNS, CDR2 SASEGT. This CDR3 spans 16 amino acids. The V segment lost 6 bases and the J segment 2 bases; nucleotides outside the gene matches: 12. For the CDR3, the DNA is TGTGCCAGCAGGCCTATCCGGGACAGAAAAAACACTGAAGCTTTCTTT. Translated, it gives CASRPIRDRKNTEAFF.

The table lists this clonotype with a few counts. The rearrangement uses TRBV9 and TRBJ2-4; 11 nucleotides agree with TRBD2. V shed 10 bases and J 0 bases; nucleotides not matched to a gene: 9. Germline CDR1 and CDR2: SGDLS and YYNGEE. The CDR3 consists of 16 residues. The CDR3 sequence: CAPPQGLAVAKNIQYF. CDR3 sequence (DNA): TGTGCCCCCCCACAGGGACTAGCGGTAGCCAAAAACATTCAGTACTTC.

This clonotype has ten or more counts. This chain connects TRBV27 to TRBJ2-2, with D maybe TRBD2 (7 bases). V was trimmed by 3 bases and J by 2 bases, leaving 13 bases between them. CDR1 is MNHEY and CDR2 is SMNVEV in the germline V gene (reference sequence). This CDR3 region has 16 residues. The CDR3 nucleotides read TGTGCCAGCAGTTTCTTGAGCGGGACAAACACCGGGGAGCTGTTTTTT. Residues: CASSFLSGTNTGELFF.

This clonotype was counted ten times or more. The rearrangement uses TRBV20-1 and TRBJ2-7; 10 nucleotides agree with TRBD2. Germline V gene sequence: CDR1 DFQATT, CDR2 SNEGSKA (reference sequence). This CDR3 region has 13 residues. J was trimmed by 2 bases and V by 5 bases; bases with no gene match: 3. This chain's CDR3 is CSAPLAGAYEQYF. For the CDR3, the DNA is TGCAGTGCTCCCCTAGCGGGAGCCTACGAGCAGTACTTC.

This clonotype was counted only a few times. The chain links TRBV2 to TRBJ2-1; D not resolved. CDR1 SNHLY and CDR2 FYNNEI come from the germline V gene. The V and J ends lost 1 base and 0 bases respectively, with 7 bases between them. The CDR3 covers 15 residues. CDR3 region: CASSEDGSSYNEQFF. The CDR3 DNA is TGTGCCAGCAGTGAAGACGGTAGCTCCTACAATGAGCAGTTCTTC.

The sample holds a few counts of this clonotype. The chain joins TRBV7-9 to TRBJ1-1, with TRBD1 as a possible D gene (5 bases). V shed 2 bases and J shed 11 bases, with 12 bases lying between them. Germline CDR1 reads SEHNR; CDR2 reads FQNEAQ (reference sequence). CDR3 size: 12 residues. CDR3 in DNA: TGTGCCAGCAGCTTATCAGACAGTGACGCTTTCTTT. Its protein product is CASSLSDSDAFF.